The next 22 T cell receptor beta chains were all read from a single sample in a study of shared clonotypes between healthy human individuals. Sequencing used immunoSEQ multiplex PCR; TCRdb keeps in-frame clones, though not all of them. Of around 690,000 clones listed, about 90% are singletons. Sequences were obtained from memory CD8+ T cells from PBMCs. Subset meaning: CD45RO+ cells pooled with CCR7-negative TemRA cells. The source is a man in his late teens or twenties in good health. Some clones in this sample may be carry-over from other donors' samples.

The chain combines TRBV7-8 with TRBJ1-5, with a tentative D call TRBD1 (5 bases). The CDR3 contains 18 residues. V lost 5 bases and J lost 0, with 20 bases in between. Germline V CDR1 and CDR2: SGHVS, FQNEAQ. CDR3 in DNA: TGTGCCAGCAGCGCACTGCCCCCGGGGGGGGGTAGCAATCAGCCCCAGCATTTT. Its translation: CASSALPPGGGSNQPQHF.

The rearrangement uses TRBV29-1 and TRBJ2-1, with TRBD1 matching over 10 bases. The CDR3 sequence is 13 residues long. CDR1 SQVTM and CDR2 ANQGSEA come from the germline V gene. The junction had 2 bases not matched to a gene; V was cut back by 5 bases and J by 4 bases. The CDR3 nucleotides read TGCAGCGTTTGGGGACAGGGGTACAATGAGCAGTTCTTC. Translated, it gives CSVWGQGYNEQFF.

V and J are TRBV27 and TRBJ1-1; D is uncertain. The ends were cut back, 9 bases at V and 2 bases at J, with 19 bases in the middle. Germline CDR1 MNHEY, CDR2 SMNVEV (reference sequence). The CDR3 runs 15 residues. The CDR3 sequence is CARRLFSPSNTEAFF. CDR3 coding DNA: TGTGCCAGGAGGTTGTTTTCCCCTTCAAACACTGAAGCTTTCTTT.

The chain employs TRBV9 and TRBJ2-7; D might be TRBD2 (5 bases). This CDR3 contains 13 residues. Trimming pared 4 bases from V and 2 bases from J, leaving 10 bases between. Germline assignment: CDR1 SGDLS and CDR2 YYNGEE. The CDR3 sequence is CASSRSGAYEQYF. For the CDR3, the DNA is TGTGCCAGCAGCAGATCCGGGGCCTACGAGCAGTACTTC.

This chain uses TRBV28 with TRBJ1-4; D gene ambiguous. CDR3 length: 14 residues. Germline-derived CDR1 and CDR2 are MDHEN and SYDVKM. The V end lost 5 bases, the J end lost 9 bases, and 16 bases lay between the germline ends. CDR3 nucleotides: TGTGCCAGCAGTCCACGACAAAGGTGGAAAAAACTGTTTTTT. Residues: CASSPRQRWKKLFF.

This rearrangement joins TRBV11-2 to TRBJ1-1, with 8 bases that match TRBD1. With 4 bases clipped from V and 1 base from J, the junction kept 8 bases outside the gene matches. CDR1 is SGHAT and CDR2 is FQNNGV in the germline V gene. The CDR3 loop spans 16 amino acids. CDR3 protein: CASSSGPGTGNTEAFF. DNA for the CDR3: TGTGCCAGCAGCTCGGGCCCCGGGACAGGGAACACTGAAGCTTTCTTT.

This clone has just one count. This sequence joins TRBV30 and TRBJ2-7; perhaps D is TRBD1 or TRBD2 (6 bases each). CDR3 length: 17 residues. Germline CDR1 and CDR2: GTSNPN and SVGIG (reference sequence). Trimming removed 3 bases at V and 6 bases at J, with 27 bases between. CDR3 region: CAWRGFGTAVGGGEQYF. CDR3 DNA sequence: TGTGCCTGGAGGGGCTTCGGGACCGCCGTGGGGGGCGGCGAGCAGTACTTC.

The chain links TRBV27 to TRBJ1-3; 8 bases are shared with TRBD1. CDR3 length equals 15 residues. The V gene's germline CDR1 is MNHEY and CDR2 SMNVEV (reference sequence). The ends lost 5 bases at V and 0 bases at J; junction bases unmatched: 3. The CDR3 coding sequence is TGTGCCAGCAGTAAGACAGGGGTCTCTGGAAACACCATATATTTT. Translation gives CASSKTGVSGNTIYF.

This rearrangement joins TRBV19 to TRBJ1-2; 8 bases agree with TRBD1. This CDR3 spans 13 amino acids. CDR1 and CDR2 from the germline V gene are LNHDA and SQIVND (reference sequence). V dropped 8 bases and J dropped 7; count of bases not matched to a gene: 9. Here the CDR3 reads CASDRGGTGGYTF. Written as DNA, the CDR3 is TGTGCCAGTGACAGGGGCGGAACTGGTGGCTACACCTTC.

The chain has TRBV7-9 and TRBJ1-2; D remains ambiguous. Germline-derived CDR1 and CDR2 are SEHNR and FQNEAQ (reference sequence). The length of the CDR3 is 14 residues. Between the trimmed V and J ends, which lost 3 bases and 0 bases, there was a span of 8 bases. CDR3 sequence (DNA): TGTGCCAGCAGCTTGTCCCCCCCTAACTATGGCTACACCTTC. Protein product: CASSLSPPNYGYTF.

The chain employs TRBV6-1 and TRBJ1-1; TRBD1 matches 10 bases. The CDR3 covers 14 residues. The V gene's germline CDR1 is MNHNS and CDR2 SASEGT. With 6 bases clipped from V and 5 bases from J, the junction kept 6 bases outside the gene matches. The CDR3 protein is CASRGTGAGTEAFF. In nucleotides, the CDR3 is TGTGCCAGCAGAGGGACAGGGGCGGGTACTGAAGCTTTCTTT.

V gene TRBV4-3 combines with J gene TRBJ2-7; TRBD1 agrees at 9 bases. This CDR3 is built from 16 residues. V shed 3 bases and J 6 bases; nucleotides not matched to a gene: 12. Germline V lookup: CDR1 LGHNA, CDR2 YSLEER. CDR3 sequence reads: CASSQADRGPYFEQYF. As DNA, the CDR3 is TGCGCCAGCAGCCAGGCGGACAGGGGACCTTACTTCGAGCAGTACTTC.

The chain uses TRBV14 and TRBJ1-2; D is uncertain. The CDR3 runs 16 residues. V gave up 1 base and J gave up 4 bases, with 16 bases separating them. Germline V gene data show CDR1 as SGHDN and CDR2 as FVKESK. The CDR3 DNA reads TGTGCCAGCAGCCAAGGCGGGTCTTACTCCTCCTATGGCTACACCTTC. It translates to CASSQGGSYSSYGYTF. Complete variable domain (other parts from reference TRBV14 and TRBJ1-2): EAGVTQFPSHSVIEKGQTVTLRCDPISGHDNLYWYRRVMGKEIKFLLHFVKESKQDESGMPNNRFLAERTGGTYSTLKVQPAELEDSGVYFCASSQGGSYSSYGYTFGSGTRLTVV.

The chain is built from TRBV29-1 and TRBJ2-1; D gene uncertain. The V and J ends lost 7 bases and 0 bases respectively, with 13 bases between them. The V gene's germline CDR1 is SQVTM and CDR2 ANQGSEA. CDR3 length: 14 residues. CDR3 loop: CSAVDLSSYNEQFF. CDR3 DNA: TGCAGCGCCGTAGACCTGAGCTCCTACAATGAGCAGTTCTTC.

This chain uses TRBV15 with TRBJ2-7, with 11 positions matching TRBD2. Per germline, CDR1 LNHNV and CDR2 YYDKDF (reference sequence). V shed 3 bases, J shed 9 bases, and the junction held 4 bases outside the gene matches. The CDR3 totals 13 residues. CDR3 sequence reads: CATSSGTSGRQYF. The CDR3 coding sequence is TGTGCCACCAGCAGCGGAACTAGCGGGAGGCAGTACTTC.

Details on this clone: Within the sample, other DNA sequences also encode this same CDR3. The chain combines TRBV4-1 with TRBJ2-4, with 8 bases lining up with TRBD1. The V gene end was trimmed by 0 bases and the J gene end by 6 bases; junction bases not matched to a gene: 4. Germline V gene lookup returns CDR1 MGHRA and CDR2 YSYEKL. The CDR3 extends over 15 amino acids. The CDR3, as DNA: TGCGCCAGCAGCCAAGACAGGGGGCGAGGAAACATTCAGTACTTC. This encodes CASSQDRGRGNIQYF.

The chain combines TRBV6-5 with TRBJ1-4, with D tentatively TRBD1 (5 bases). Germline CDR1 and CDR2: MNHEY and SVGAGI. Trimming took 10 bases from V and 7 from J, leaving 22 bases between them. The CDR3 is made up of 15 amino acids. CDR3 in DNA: TGTGCCACCTCGGTGGGGCACTCTAACGGTGAAAAACTGTTTTTT. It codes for CATSVGHSNGEKLFF.

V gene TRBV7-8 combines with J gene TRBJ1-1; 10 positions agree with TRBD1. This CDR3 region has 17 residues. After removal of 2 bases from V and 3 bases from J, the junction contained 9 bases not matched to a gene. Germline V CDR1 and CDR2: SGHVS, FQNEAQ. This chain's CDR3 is CASSLLGTGVADTEAFF. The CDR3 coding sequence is TGTGCCAGCAGCTTATTGGGGACAGGGGTCGCGGACACTGAAGCTTTCTTT.

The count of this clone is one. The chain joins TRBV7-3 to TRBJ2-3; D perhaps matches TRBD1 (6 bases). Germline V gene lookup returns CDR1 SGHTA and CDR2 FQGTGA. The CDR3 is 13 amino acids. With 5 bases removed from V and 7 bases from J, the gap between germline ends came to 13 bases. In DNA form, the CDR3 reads TGTGCCAGCAGCGGTGCAGGGGATCATACGCAGTATTTT. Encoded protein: CASSGAGDHTQYF.

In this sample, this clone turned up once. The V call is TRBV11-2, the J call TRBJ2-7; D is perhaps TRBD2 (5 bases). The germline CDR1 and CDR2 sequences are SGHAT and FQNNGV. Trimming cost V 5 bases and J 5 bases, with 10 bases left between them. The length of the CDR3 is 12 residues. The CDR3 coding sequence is TGTGCCAGCAGCCCCCGGGGAGACGAGCAGTACTTC. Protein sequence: CASSPRGDEQYF.

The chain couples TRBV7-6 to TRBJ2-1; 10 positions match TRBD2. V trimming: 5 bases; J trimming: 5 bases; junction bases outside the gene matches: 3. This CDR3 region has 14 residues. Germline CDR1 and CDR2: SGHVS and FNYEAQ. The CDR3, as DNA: TGTGCCAGCAGCGCGGGACTAGCGAACAATGAGCAGTTCTTC. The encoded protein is CASSAGLANNEQFF.

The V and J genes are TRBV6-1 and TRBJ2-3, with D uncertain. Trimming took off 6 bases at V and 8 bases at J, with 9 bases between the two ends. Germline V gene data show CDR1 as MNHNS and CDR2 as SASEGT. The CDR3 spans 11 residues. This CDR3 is CASRYLSTQYF. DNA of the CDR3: TGTGCCAGCAGATATCTTAGTACGCAGTATTTT.